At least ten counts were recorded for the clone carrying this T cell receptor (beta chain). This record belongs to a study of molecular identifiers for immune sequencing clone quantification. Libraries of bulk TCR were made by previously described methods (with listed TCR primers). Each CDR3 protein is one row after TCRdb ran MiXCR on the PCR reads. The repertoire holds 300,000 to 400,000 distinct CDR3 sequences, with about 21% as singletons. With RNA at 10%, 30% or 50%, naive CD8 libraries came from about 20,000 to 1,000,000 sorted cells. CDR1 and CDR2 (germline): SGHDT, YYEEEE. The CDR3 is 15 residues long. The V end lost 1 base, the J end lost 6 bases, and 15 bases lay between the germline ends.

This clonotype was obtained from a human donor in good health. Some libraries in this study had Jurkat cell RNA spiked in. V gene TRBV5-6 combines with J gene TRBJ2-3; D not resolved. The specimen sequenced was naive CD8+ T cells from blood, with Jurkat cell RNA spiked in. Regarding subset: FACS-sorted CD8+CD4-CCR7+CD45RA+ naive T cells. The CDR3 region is CASSLIGSLADTQYF. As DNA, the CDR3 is TGTGCCAGCAGCTTGATAGGGTCGTTGGCTGATACGCAGTATTTT.